This T cell receptor (beta chain) was obtained from a study of Graves' ophthalmopathy and Graves' hyperthyroidism (dated by TCRdb to about 2018). Background on the whole study: Hyperthyroidism was considered stable if no progression to ophthalmopathy occurred within 18 months of follow-up. To tell Graves' ophthalmopathy apart from Graves' hyperthyroidism, and to predict which patients would progress to ophthalmopathy, the study relied on TCR beta repertoire signatures. In total, 135 blood samples were TCR-sequenced: 43 ophthalmopathy, 75 hyperthyroidism and some 17 hyperthyroidism-to-ophthalmopathy patients. A discovery set of 95 to 100 patients (under 45 ophthalmopathy, approximately 58 stable hyperthyroidism) was enrolled to explore V-J signatures distinguishing ophthalmopathy from hyperthyroidism. An independent validation cohort was composed of some 19 hyperthyroidism patients and about 17 patients who later progressed from hyperthyroidism to ophthalmopathy. T-cell repertoires of thyroid tissue and blood were compared in 5 or 6 hyperthyroidism patients. Once sampling was done, hyperthyroidism patients were given methimazole at a starting dose of 30 mg daily, while ophthalmopathy patients were given high-dose intravenous methylprednisolone.

Reading from cysteine to phenylalanine, the CDR3 counts 14 amino acids. Only CDR3 DNA is held: 42 bases, read in frame from base 1. For this chain, trimming is 6 bases at the V end and 7 bases at the J end, and the number of junction bases without a gene match is 6. From a lookup of the germline V gene, CDR1 and CDR2 are SGHVS and FQNEAQ. The paper's findings and limits, for the study overall: Sample size was not statistically predetermined, and group allocation was not concealed from the investigators. Most of the expanded thyroid clonotypes with a frequency above 0.001 were also detected in blood, and it was suggested that the thyroid immune response may be reflected by blood repertoires. The 13-signature model separated ophthalmopathy from stable hyperthyroidism with roughly 88% sensitivity and just under 84% specificity in cross-validation, and 80%/75% in the test set. In validation, the model predicted ophthalmopathy progression with 55% to 71% sensitivity and approximately 72% specificity; eleven to twelve predicted patients were CT-confirmed with GO in a median of approximately 6.2 months.

For repertoire sequencing, the TCR beta CDR3 regions were amplified from RNA transcripts. HTBI primers and the Qiagen OneStep RT-PCR kit were used in a first-round RT-PCR, which was followed by a second-round multiplex PCR, size selection and purification. Libraries were sequenced paired-end with 100 bp reads on an Illumina HiSeq2000. The study's processing was this. SOAPnuke was used for read processing, and reads with adapters, uncalled bases, a mean Phred below 15, or no exact constant-primer or identifier match were discarded. COPE v1.2.5 was used to merge the high-quality paired reads. Each unique nucleotide sequence was defined as a clonotype, and clonotypes were aligned to IMGT TRB V, D and J references with MiTCR v1.1. The analysis was limited to V-J combinations with a frequency above 0.0001, which together covered approximately 99% of the repertoires. A TCR clonal expansion and chaos score per V-J combination was defined as the ratio of F50 clonal expansion to chaos observed in the TCRdist matrix. Welch's t-statistics and random forest were used to narrow the features down to about twelve V-J combinations, which were then fed into a naive Bayes classifier. The Morisita-Horn index was used to measure how similar the thyroid and blood repertoires were. The public reads were reanalyzed by TCRdb: fastp trimming at Q25, MiXCR alignment, in-frame beta chains only. Rows matching on CDR3 protein sequence are summarized as one entry with the most common DNA and genes. TCRdb assigned the V and J calls; the authors' analysis was not used. For this sample there are about 600,000 distinct CDR3 sequences; less than 45% appear just once. The top ten hold roughly 4.5% of the sample.

Hyperthyroidism patients were newly diagnosed, with disease duration under 2 months, and aged 18 to 65 years. Patients with other autoimmune diseases, uncontrolled infections, pregnancy or lactation were excluded. Diagnosis relied on clinical symptoms, serum thyroxine, TRAb, thyroid ultrasound and orbital computed tomography. Trizol reagent was used to extract the total RNA, and its quality was then checked on an Agilent 2100 Bioanalyzer. Only a few counts were recorded for this clonotype. Its antigen remains unidentified. Base qualities were left out, and no much larger clone turns up one base away.

The TCR comes from an adult man with Graves' hyperthyroidism. Sample: peripheral blood or thyroid tissue (not recorded which). The V and J genes are TRBV7-8 and TRBJ1-6, with 7 bases matching TRBD1. The CDR3 region: CASRPDRINSPLHF. The sequence in DNA is TGTGCCAGCAGACCGGACAGGATCAATTCACCCCTCCACTTT.